The 7 T cell receptor beta chains given below trace back to one sample, sequenced in a study of blood T cell repertoires in COVID-19. Using immunoSEQ multiplex PCR, the repertoire was profiled, and TCRdb retains in-frame clones only, with some absent. Of about 99,000 clones in the sample, roughly 90% are singletons; the top ten hold 5% to 6.5%. Specimen: peripheral blood. These receptors were obtained from a human donor in a cohort sampled during active COVID-19.

This chain's CDR3 is CASSKATGWVDTQYF. CDR3 coding DNA: TGTGCCAGCAGCAAAGCGACAGGTTGGGTAGATACGCAGTATTTT. This chain joins TRBV21-1 and TRBJ2-3; the table gives TRBD1 as D, unverified against the DNA. TRBV21-1 is a listed pseudogene. CDR3 length: 15 residues.

This clone was recorded only once. This rearrangement joins TRBV5-7 to TRBJ2-3; D is unclear. TRBV5-7 is treated as an ORF (open reading frame) with a function not yet certain. V was cut by 3 bases and J by 2 bases, with 7 bases left in between. CDR3 length equals 13 residues. CDR3 protein: CASSSVNTDTQYF. The CDR3 bases are TGTGCCAGCAGCTCCGTAAACACAGATACGCAGTATTTT.

CDR3 DNA sequence: TGTGCCAGTAGTAGAGGGGGGGTTGTCAATGAGCAGTTCTTC. This sequence encodes CASSRGGVVNEQFF. This chain connects TRBV19 to TRBJ2-1; tentative D call: TRBD2 (7 bases). Per germline, CDR1 LNHDA and CDR2 SQIVND (reference sequence). With 4 bases removed from V and 6 bases from J, the gap between germline ends came to 13 bases. CDR3 length: 14 residues.

V is TRBV18 and J is TRBJ1-5, with TRBD1 matching 7 bases. This CDR3 contains 16 residues. Germline loops: CDR1 KGHSH, CDR2 LQKENI. Trimming at V came to 4 bases and at J to 6 bases, leaving 12 bases not matched to a gene. The chain's CDR3 is CASSRGGAGGRQPQHF. DNA of the CDR3: TGTGCCAGCTCACGGGGTGGGGCAGGGGGACGTCAGCCCCAGCATTTT.

The chain uses TRBV19 and TRBJ2-2, with 10 bases lining up with TRBD1. Germline lookup yields CDR1 LNHDA and CDR2 SQIVND (reference sequence). The CDR3 covers 16 residues. With V trimmed by 5 bases and J by 6 bases, 9 bases remained unmatched. In nucleotides, the CDR3 is TGTGCCAGTAGTCAAAGGACAGGGGGATATCCCGGGGAGCTGTTTTTT. Protein: CASSQRTGGYPGELFF. Together with reference TRBV19 and TRBJ2-2, the CDR3 gives the full variable domain: DGGITQSPKYLFRKEGQNVTLSCEQNLNHDAMYWYRQDPGQGLRLIYYSQIVNDFQKGDIAEGYSVSREKKESFPLTVTSAQKNPTAFYLCASSQRTGGYPGELFFGEGSRLTVL.

This clone was seen a single time. The chain recombines TRBV21-1 with TRBJ2-2; the table names TRBD1, a call not compared with the DNA. TRBV21-1 counts as a pseudogene. The CDR3 has 16 amino acids. This CDR3 reads CASSITTGANTGELFF. In DNA, the CDR3 is TGTGCCAGCAGCATAACGACAGGGGCTAACACCGGGGAGCTGTTTTTT.

This clone showed up just a few times. This chain connects TRBV24-1 to TRBJ2-1; D is possibly TRBD2 (5 bases). CDR3 length: 16 amino acids. Trimming stripped 10 bases from V and 1 base from J, with 19 bases between. CDR1 is KGHDR and CDR2 is SFDVKD in the germline V gene. CDR3 DNA: TGTGCCACGGCAACAACGGGGATTCTGTCCTACAATGAGCAGTTCTTC. It encodes CATATTGILSYNEQFF.